These 21 T cell receptor beta chains originate from one sample sequenced in a study of blood T cells in healthy people across ages. The use of a sample-barcoded 5' primer and a J-beta primer mix characterized a second PCR of roughly 7 to 11 cycles. TCRdb re-called the 5' RACE reads with MiXCR, one entry per CDR3 protein. The sample includes 1.5 million to 2 million distinct CDR3 sequences, about 31% of them seen just once. Specimen: blood. The origin of the receptors is a woman aged 25 to 39 in good health.

This clonotype was seen a few times. The V call is TRBV13, the J call TRBJ2-7; D might be TRBD1 or TRBD2, each matching 5 bases. The CDR3 length is 12 residues. V was pared by 5 bases and J by 5 bases, with 10 bases between. Germline lookup yields CDR1 PRHDT and CDR2 FYEKMQ (reference sequence). The CDR3 bases are TGTGCCAGCAGCGTAAGGGACGACGAGCAGTACTTC. Amino acid sequence: CASSVRDDEQYF.

The chain joins TRBV6-6 to TRBJ2-1; 12 positions match TRBD2. The V segment lost 10 bases and the J segment 7 bases; nucleotides outside the gene matches: 5. Per germline, CDR1 MNHNY and CDR2 SVGAGI (reference sequence). The CDR3 is 13 residues long. The CDR3 DNA follows: TGTGCCACCTCTAGCGGGAGGGGAAATGAGCAGTTCTTC. Translating it yields CATSSGRGNEQFF.

This clonotype was seen a handful of times. The rearrangement joins TRBV20-1 to TRBJ1-4; D may be TRBD1 (5 bases). Trimming removed 6 bases at V and 5 bases at J, with 19 bases between. This CDR3 has 15 residues. CDR1 is DFQATT, CDR2 SNEGSKA, per germline (reference sequence). The CDR3 region is CSAVQAGDLNEKLFF. The DNA for the CDR3 is TGCAGTGCCGTTCAGGCGGGGGACTTAAATGAAAAACTGTTTTTT.

V usage is TRBV27 and J usage is TRBJ2-7; tentatively, D is TRBD1 (6 bases). The V and J ends lost 9 bases and 0 bases respectively, with 24 bases between them. Germline V CDR1 and CDR2: MNHEY, SMNVEV (reference sequence). CDR3 length: 17 amino acids. DNA of the CDR3: TGTGCCAGTCCTAATGCAGGGGCCTTACCTAGCTCCTACGAGCAGTACTTC. Translated, it gives CASPNAGALPSSYEQYF.

To note about this clonotype: Germline and junction disagree at one end, which may indicate a read error. The rearrangement links TRBV5-1 to TRBJ1-5, with D perhaps matching TRBD1 (6 bases). Germline V gene lookup returns CDR1 SGHRS and CDR2 YFSETQ. The CDR3 consists of 14 residues. The DNA for the CDR3 is TGCGCCAGCAGATTGGACAGCCGCAATCAGCCCCAACATTTT. Amino acid sequence: CASRLDSRNQPQHF.

This clonotype was detected many times. J is TRBJ2-7 and V is TRBV5-1, with no clear D. The germline V gene has CDR1 SGHRS and CDR2 YFSETQ. The CDR3 spans 14 residues. The V and J ends lost 0 bases and 3 bases respectively, with 10 bases between them. In nucleotides, the CDR3 is TGCGCCAGCAGCTTGGAGGGCACAAGCTACGAGCAGTACTTC. Protein: CASSLEGTSYEQYF.

J is TRBJ2-6 and V is TRBV7-8; D is uncertain. CDR1 and CDR2 from the germline V gene are SGHVS and FQNEAQ. Trimming removed 1 base at V and 0 bases at J, with 7 bases between. The CDR3 spans 16 residues. The CDR3 DNA follows: TGTGCCAGCAGCTTAGATTCCAACTCTGGGGCCAACGTCCTGACTTTC. Translating it yields CASSLDSNSGANVLTF. Looking up the rest from reference TRBV7-8 and TRBJ2-6 gives the full variable domain: GAGVSQSPRYKVAKRGQDVALRCDPISGHVSLFWYQQALGQGPEFLTYFQNEAQLDKSGLPSDRFFAERPEGSVSTLKIQRTQQEDSAVYLCASSLDSNSGANVLTFGAGSRLTVL.

A few counts support this clonotype. The chain couples TRBV7-9 to TRBJ1-5; the D gene is possibly TRBD1 (5 bases). V was pared by 5 bases and J by 7 bases, with 15 bases between. The CDR3 has 14 residues. Germline V gene lookup returns CDR1 SEHNR and CDR2 FQNEAQ (reference sequence). As DNA, the CDR3 is TGTGCCAGCAGCCAGGGAGGGGCGAGCCAGCCCCAGCATTTT. Protein product: CASSQGGASQPQHF. Variable domain in full (rest from reference TRBV7-9 and TRBJ1-5): DTGVSQNPRHKITKRGQNVTFRCDPISEHNRLYWYRQTLGQGPEFLTYFQNEAQLEKSRLLSDRFSAERPKGSFSTLEIQRTEQGDSAMYLCASSQGGASQPQHFGDGTRLSIL.

This chain uses TRBV20-1 with TRBJ2-5; possible D gene TRBD2, 6 bases. The CDR3 totals 12 residues. Germline V gene sequence: CDR1 DFQATT, CDR2 SNEGSKA (reference sequence). Trimming took off 5 bases at V and 5 bases at J, with 12 bases between the two ends. CDR3 protein: CSAGGSKETQYF. The CDR3 DNA follows: TGCAGTGCTGGGGGGTCTAAGGAGACCCAGTACTTC.

This clonotype was seen many times. The chain employs TRBV7-9 and TRBJ1-2; tentatively, D is TRBD1 (5 bases). This CDR3 has 13 amino acids. The germline gives CDR1 SEHNR, CDR2 FQNEAQ (reference sequence). The ends were cut back, 6 bases at V and 2 bases at J, with 10 bases in the middle. The CDR3 loop is CASSLGENYGYTF. DNA for the CDR3: TGTGCCAGCAGTTTGGGGGAAAACTATGGCTACACCTTC.

V and J are TRBV27 and TRBJ2-1; the D is unclear. Trimming took 6 bases from V and 0 from J, leaving 9 bases between them. The length of the CDR3 is 14 residues. CDR1 is MNHEY and CDR2 is SMNVEV in the germline V gene (reference sequence). CDR3 bases: TGTGCCAGCAGGTGGGTGAGCTCCTACAATGAGCAGTTCTTC. This sequence encodes CASRWVSSYNEQFF.

The CDR3 DNA follows: TGTGCCTGGAGTCTACGAGGGCCCGACGGCAATCAGCCCCAGCATTTT. It codes for CAWSLRGPDGNQPQHF. V and J are TRBV30 and TRBJ1-5; D is ambiguous. V shed 2 bases and J shed 2 bases, with 16 bases lying between them. CDR1 and CDR2 from the germline V gene are GTSNPN and SVGIG (reference sequence). This CDR3 region has 16 residues.

This rearrangement joins TRBV27 to TRBJ2-1; 9 positions agree with TRBD2. Per germline, CDR1 MNHEY and CDR2 SMNVEV (reference sequence). The CDR3 covers 15 residues. Trimming at V came to 3 bases and at J to 4 bases, leaving 4 bases not matched to a gene. Written as DNA, the CDR3 is TGTGCCAGCAGTTTTGGGACTAGCTGGTACAATGAGCAGTTCTTC. This sequence encodes CASSFGTSWYNEQFF.

The chain combines TRBV27 with TRBJ1-5; D gene ambiguous. The CDR3 loop spans 14 amino acids. CDR1 is MNHEY and CDR2 is SMNVEV in the germline V gene (reference sequence). Trimming pared 5 bases from V and 3 bases from J, leaving 11 bases between. In DNA form, the CDR3 reads TGTGCCAGCAGTCCGGGGAACGTCAATCAGCCCCAGCATTTT. Its translation: CASSPGNVNQPQHF.

The CDR3 DNA reads TGTGCCAGCAACCACGGAGGCGGGGGGAGCACAGATACGCAGTATTTT. This sequence encodes CASNHGGGGSTDTQYF. V usage is TRBV12-3 or TRBV12-4 and J usage is TRBJ2-3; TRBD2 matches 8 bases. The CDR3 runs 16 residues. J lost 0 bases, V lost 7 bases, and 9 bases had no gene match.

There are many counts of this clonotype. This chain connects TRBV18 to TRBJ1-1, with 7 nucleotides matching TRBD1. CDR1 and CDR2 (germline): KGHSH, LQKENI. CDR3 length equals 13 residues. The trim removed 8 bases at V and 3 bases at J, leaving 6 bases unmatched. The CDR3 is CASSPQGDTEAFF. The CDR3 DNA reads TGTGCCAGCAGCCCTCAGGGGGACACTGAAGCTTTCTTT.

This clonotype was detected a few times. This chain joins TRBV28 and TRBJ2-7; TRBD2 matches 9 bases. The V gene's germline CDR1 is MDHEN and CDR2 SYDVKM. The CDR3 has 16 residues. V lost 7 bases to trimming and J lost 3 bases; unmatched junction nucleotides: 13. CDR3 nucleotide sequence: TGTGCCAGCAACCGCCCCCGTAGCGGGGGCTTCTACGAGCAGTACTTC. Amino acids: CASNRPRSGGFYEQYF.

The V and J genes are TRBV5-4 and TRBJ2-1; 10 positions agree with TRBD1. This CDR3 region has 15 residues. CDR1 is SGHNT, CDR2 YYREEE, per germline (reference sequence). Losses at the gene ends were 2 bases for V and 5 bases for J; bases not matched to a gene: 4. As DNA, the CDR3 is TGTGCCAGCAGCTTCCAGGGACAGGGGAACAATGAGCAGTTCTTC. Translating it yields CASSFQGQGNNEQFF.

This chain links TRBV30 with TRBJ1-2, with 7 bases identical to TRBD1. Germline loops: CDR1 GTSNPN, CDR2 SVGIG (reference sequence). The length of the CDR3 is 16 residues. J gave up 0 bases and V 3 bases, and 10 bases lay outside the gene matches. In nucleotides, the CDR3 is TGTGCCTGGAGACCCCTGCTGGACAGGCCTAACTATGGCTACACCTTC. Its protein is CAWRPLLDRPNYGYTF.

The sample holds a few counts of this clonotype. J is TRBJ2-7 and V is TRBV4-1; 11 positions agree with TRBD2. Germline V CDR1 and CDR2: MGHRA, YSYEKL. Germline trimming cut 3 bases from V and 5 bases from J; bases unmatched to any gene: 9. The CDR3 has 16 amino acids. In DNA form, the CDR3 reads TGCGCCAGCAGCCATCCCACTAGCGGGAGAGGCGACGAGCAGTACTTC. It encodes CASSHPTSGRGDEQYF.

This sequence joins TRBV21-1 and TRBJ2-5. TRBV21-1 is reported as a pseudogene. The CDR3 covers 13 residues. This chain's CDR3 is CASSCSPQETQYF. The CDR3 coding sequence is TGTGCCAGCAGTTGCTCTCCCCAAGAGACCCAGTACTTC.